This T cell receptor beta chain emerged from a study of shared clonotypes between healthy human individuals. Background on the study: Three CD4 naive, three CD4 memory, two CD8 naive and one CD8 memory plate were used per donor.

Overall study findings and caveats: Compared with memory subsets, naive subsets generally had larger estimated richness.

As for this clone: Its matching antigen is unknown.

CDR1 is SGHNT and CDR2 is YYREEE in the germline V gene (reference sequence). The CDR3 contains 16 residues. Trimming removed 0 bases from V and 5 bases from J; junction bases left unmatched: 7. Clones were sequenced by immunoSEQ multiplex PCR, and TCRdb holds only the in-frame ones, with some missing. The sample contains 2 million to 3 million clones, 90% to 95% of which appear only once. None of the donors, who were healthy HIV-negative adults, had recently had acute infections or vaccinations. The J gene is TRBJ2-5, the V gene TRBV5-4; 10 nucleotides line up with TRBD2. This receptor was obtained from a man between 18 and 29 years old in good health. Some clones in this sample may be carry-over from other donors' samples. The specimen was naive CD4+ T cells from PBMCs. Subset in this sample: CD45RA+ positively selected. CDR3 bases: TGTGCCAGCAGCTTGGCCGGATGGACTAGCGGTGAGACCCAGTACTTC. Amino acid sequence: CASSLAGWTSGETQYF.